These 21 T cell receptor beta chains originate from one sample sequenced in a study of blood T cell repertoires in COVID-19. Repertoires were generated with immunoSEQ multiplex PCR, while TCRdb's copy carries only in-frame clones and drops some. This sample yields approximately 170,000 clones, of which around 82% are seen a single time; 10% belongs to the top ten. The sequencing input was peripheral blood. The receptors here all came from a woman of 80 years or more with active or convalescent COVID-19.

The rearrangement uses TRBV6-5 and TRBJ1-5; D may be TRBD1 (5 bases). The V gene lost 4 bases and the J gene lost 2 bases, with 15 bases spanning the gap. The CDR3 extends over 16 amino acids. Per germline, CDR1 MNHEY and CDR2 SVGAGI. The CDR3 region has the DNA TGTGCCAGCAGTTCTACCTCGGCGGGGGGCAATCAGCCCCAGCATTTT. It codes for CASSSTSAGGNQPQHF.

This clone came up once. The chain is built from TRBV6-5 and TRBJ1-1; maybe TRBD1 (6 bases). V lost 4 bases and J 0 bases, leaving 15 bases between the germline ends. Germline loops: CDR1 MNHEY, CDR2 SVGAGI. The CDR3 is 16 amino acids. DNA for the CDR3: TGTGCCAGCAGTTCCCGTGGGGGGGCGATGAACACTGAAGCTTTCTTT. It specifies CASSSRGGAMNTEAFF.

The sample holds a few counts of this clone. This chain uses TRBV19 with TRBJ2-1; 9 nucleotides agree with TRBD2. CDR1 and CDR2 (germline): LNHDA, SQIVND (reference sequence). V lost 8 bases and J lost 5; bases outside the gene matches: 10. CDR3 length: 15 amino acids. CDR3: CASRTRTSVHNEQFF. CDR3 coding DNA: TGTGCCAGTCGGACTAGGACTAGCGTACACAATGAGCAGTTCTTC.

The V call is TRBV9, the J call TRBJ2-7; possible D gene TRBD1, 6 bases. CDR3 size: 15 residues. V lost 3 bases and J 2 bases, leaving 15 bases between the germline ends. Looked up from germline, CDR1 is SGDLS and CDR2 is YYNGEE. DNA of the CDR3: TGTGCCAGCAGCGCCGGAGACAGGTCTACCTACGAGCAGTACTTC. This translates into CASSAGDRSTYEQYF.

The chain joins TRBV5-8 to TRBJ1-5, with TRBD1 identical over 9 bases. Trimming cost V 5 bases and J 3 bases; bases outside gene matches: 9. This CDR3 spans 16 amino acids. Germline V lookup: CDR1 SGHTS, CDR2 YDEGEE. The CDR3 region is CASSLTGGAPNQPQHF. The CDR3 DNA reads TGTGCCAGCAGTCTTACAGGGGGCGCTCCCAATCAGCCCCAGCATTTT.

This clone was counted between two and nine times. The rearrangement joins TRBV5-4 to TRBJ2-1, with 7 nucleotides matching TRBD2. The CDR3 covers 13 residues. The V segment lost 8 bases and the J segment 7 bases; nucleotides outside the gene matches: 9. Germline V gene lookup returns CDR1 SGHNT and CDR2 YYREEE (reference sequence). The CDR3, as DNA: TGTGCCAGTACCGACGGGAGGACAAATGAGCAGTTCTTC. Encoded protein: CASTDGRTNEQFF. Full variable domain (remainder filled in from reference TRBV5-4 and TRBJ2-1): ETGVTQSPTHLIKTRGQQVTLRCSSQSGHNTVSWYQQALGQGPQFIFQYYREEENGRGNFPPRFSGLQFPNYSSELNVNALELDDSALYLCASTDGRTNEQFFGPGTRLTVL.

As DNA, the CDR3 is TGTGCCAGCAAGGTTTCGGGAAACACTGAAGCTTTCTTT. It translates to CASKVSGNTEAFF. The chain joins TRBV28 to TRBJ1-1; D not resolved. Looked up from germline, CDR1 is MDHEN and CDR2 is SYDVKM. V was shortened by 7 bases and J by 2 bases, with 11 bases between the two germline ends. The CDR3 has 13 amino acids.

The V call is TRBV5-1, the J call TRBJ2-1; TRBD1 matches at 7 bases. The length of the CDR3 is 15 residues. With 4 bases clipped from V and 3 bases from J, the junction kept 7 bases outside the gene matches. The germline V gene has CDR1 SGHRS and CDR2 YFSETQ. The CDR3 nucleotides are TGCGCCAGCAGCCAGGGGGTTGAGAGCTACAATGAGCAGTTCTTC. Its protein product is CASSQGVESYNEQFF.

This clone was seen only once. This chain joins TRBV19 and TRBJ1-3; TRBD1 agrees at 7 bases. J gave up 0 bases and V 4 bases, and 6 bases lay outside the gene matches. Germline V lookup: CDR1 LNHDA, CDR2 SQIVND (reference sequence). The CDR3 has 16 residues. CDR3 DNA: TGTGCCAGTAGTACCCGGACAGGTCCCTCTGGAAACACCATATATTTT. This sequence encodes CASSTRTGPSGNTIYF.

V gene TRBV4-2 combines with J gene TRBJ1-2, with D maybe TRBD1 (5 bases). The CDR3 is 14 residues long. Germline-derived CDR1 and CDR2 are LGHNA and YNFKEQ. Trimming pared 0 bases from V and 6 bases from J, leaving 11 bases between. CDR3 region: CASSQDSGLDGYTF. The CDR3 coding sequence is TGTGCCAGCAGCCAAGACTCAGGGCTGGATGGCTACACCTTC.

The J gene is TRBJ2-6, the V gene TRBV5-4; 7 bases agree with TRBD2. V was pared by 0 bases and J by 3 bases, with 12 bases of the junction left unmatched. Germline V gives CDR1 SGHNT, CDR2 YYREEE (reference sequence). The CDR3 is 19 amino acids. As DNA, the CDR3 is TGTGCCAGCAGCTTGGCCTCATCGGGGGGAGCTTTTGGGGCCAACGTCCTGACTTTC. It codes for CASSLASSGGAFGANVLTF.

This clone was detected only once. This chain links TRBV24-1 with TRBJ2-1; 9 bases map to TRBD1. V gave up 0 bases and J gave up 0 bases; unmatched junction bases: 14. Germline CDR1 reads KGHDR; CDR2 reads SFDVKD. The CDR3 contains 21 residues. CDR3 in DNA: TGTGCCACCAGTGATTTGAGTTGGGAGGGACAGGGTAACCTCTCCTACAATGAGCAGTTCTTC. It codes for CATSDLSWEGQGNLSYNEQFF.

The chain combines TRBV30 with TRBJ1-2; 9 bases are a match to TRBD1. V shed 8 bases and J 4 bases; nucleotides not matched to a gene: 20. This CDR3 has 17 residues. Germline loops: CDR1 GTSNPN, CDR2 SVGIG (reference sequence). The CDR3 DNA sequence: TGTGCCGGAACCTTTTCTTATCGGGACAGGGATGCCTATGGCTACACCTTC. As protein: CAGTFSYRDRDAYGYTF.

The CDR3 DNA reads TGTGCCAGCAGCCTCAGGGAGAACACTGAAGCTTTCTTT. It codes for CASSLRENTEAFF. This chain connects TRBV7-8 to TRBJ1-1; a possible D gene is TRBD1 (5 bases). Germline V gene lookup returns CDR1 SGHVS and CDR2 FQNEAQ. The germline V and J ends were trimmed by 5 bases and 1 base, with 8 bases remaining between them. The CDR3 covers 13 residues.

This chain connects TRBV10-1 to TRBJ2-7; a possible D gene is TRBD1 (5 bases). Trimming took off 6 bases at V and 6 bases at J, with 15 bases between the two ends. The CDR3 runs to 13 residues. Germline CDR1 reads WNHNN; CDR2 reads SYGVQD (reference sequence). DNA for the CDR3: TGCGCCAGCAGAGCAGGGCCCCAGGGCGAGCAGTACTTC. As protein: CASRAGPQGEQYF.

This clone was observed a few times. The gene calls are TRBV2 and TRBJ2-5, with D unresolved. The CDR3 sequence is 12 residues long. Germline CDR1 reads SNHLY; CDR2 reads FYNNEI. The germline V and J ends were trimmed by 2 bases and 5 bases, with 6 bases remaining between them. The CDR3 region is CASSEISETQYF. CDR3 DNA sequence: TGTGCCAGCAGTGAAATCTCCGAGACCCAGTACTTC.

The chain joins TRBV19 to TRBJ1-5, with D possibly TRBD1 on 6 matching bases. Germline V lookup: CDR1 LNHDA, CDR2 SQIVND (reference sequence). The CDR3 consists of 17 residues. V lost 5 bases to trimming and J lost 0 bases, with 17 bases between them. DNA of the CDR3: TGTGCCAGTAGTTCTCAGGACAGAAGATATAGCAATCAGCCCCAGCATTTT. It translates to CASSSQDRRYSNQPQHF.

The J gene is TRBJ1-5, the V gene TRBV19, with D uncertain. The CDR3 loop spans 13 amino acids. CDR1 is LNHDA, CDR2 SQIVND, per germline (reference sequence). V was trimmed by 4 bases and J by 3 bases, leaving 7 bases between them. CDR3 sequence reads: CASSTQYNQPQHF. CDR3 nucleotides: TGTGCCAGTAGTACGCAGTACAATCAGCCCCAGCATTTT.

This rearrangement joins TRBV27 to TRBJ2-6; no firm D call. Germline CDR1 MNHEY, CDR2 SMNVEV (reference sequence). Trimming cost V 0 bases and J 0 bases, with 15 bases left between them. The CDR3 extends over 19 amino acids. The CDR3 loop is CASSLSTSTGFSGANVLTF. As DNA, the CDR3 is TGTGCCAGCAGTTTATCGACTTCGACGGGTTTCTCTGGGGCCAACGTCCTGACTTTC.

The chain combines TRBV5-6 with TRBJ2-3, with D maybe TRBD2 (6 bases). This CDR3 has 16 amino acids. The V end lost 4 bases, the J end lost 2 bases, and 17 bases lay between the germline ends. Germline V gene data show CDR1 as SGHDT and CDR2 as YYEEEE. In nucleotides, the CDR3 is TGTGCCAGCAGCCGACCGGGACTCCAAGCCACAGATACGCAGTATTTT. Protein: CASSRPGLQATDTQYF.

The rearrangement joins TRBV5-1 to TRBJ2-1; 15 bases are a match to TRBD2. V lost 4 bases and J lost 15; bases outside the gene matches: 11. Germline CDR1 reads SGHRS; CDR2 reads YFSETQ. CDR3 length: 15 amino acids. The DNA for the CDR3 is TGCGCCAGCAGCCTGGGGACTAGCGGGAGGCCCGGGATGTTCTTC. This sequence encodes CASSLGTSGRPGMFF. Full variable domain (outside the CDR3, taken from reference TRBV5-1 and TRBJ2-1): KAGVTQTPRYLIKTRGQQVTLSCSPISGHRSVSWYQQTPGQGLQFLFEYFSETQRNKGNFPGRFSGRQFSNSRSEMNVSTLELGDSALYLCASSLGTSGRPGMFFGPGTRLTVL.